This passage covers 31 T cell receptor beta chains from one sample sequenced in a study of T cell repertoires in ileal Crohn's disease. Sample time point: neoterminal ileum biopsy at postoperative endoscopy, about 6 months after surgery. Sequencing was performed with immunoSEQ multiplex PCR; in TCRdb, only in-frame clones are kept and a portion is missing. The sample has roughly 1,700 clones; roughly 89% are singletons. Sequencing used ileal tissue. These receptors were taken from an adult with Crohn's disease.

This rearrangement joins TRBV6-5 to TRBJ1-3; TRBD1 aligns across 7 bases. The CDR3 sequence is 15 residues long. Germline values: CDR1 MNHEY, CDR2 SVGAGI. Trimming cost V 5 bases and J 2 bases; bases outside gene matches: 6. The CDR3 bases are TGTGCCAGCAGTACCAACAGGGGTGCTGGAAACACCATATATTTT. This translates into CASSTNRGAGNTIYF.

This rearrangement joins TRBV19 to TRBJ2-1; TRBD2 matches at 10 bases. The CDR3 has 20 amino acids. The V segment lost 3 bases and the J segment 0 bases; nucleotides outside the gene matches: 14. CDR1 is LNHDA and CDR2 is SQIVND in the germline V gene (reference sequence). The DNA for the CDR3 is TGTGCCAGTAGTATCTACCCGACTAGCGGGTCCCTCAGCTCCTACAATGAGCAGTTCTTC. Translation gives CASSIYPTSGSLSSYNEQFF.

In regard to this clone: A junction end diverges from the germline sequence, so it may reflect a read error. The chain links TRBV6-1 to TRBJ2-7; TRBD1 matches at 9 bases. The CDR3 contains 16 residues. The germline V gene encodes CDR1 MNHNS and CDR2 SASEGT. CDR3 DNA: TGTGCCAGCAGGGAAGGAGTGGGACAGGGAGTCTTCGAGCAGTACTTC. This encodes CASREGVGQGVFEQYF.

This clone was counted only a few times. The chain uses TRBV19 and TRBJ2-5; 10 nucleotides match TRBD2. V gave up 3 bases and J gave up 13 bases; unmatched junction bases: 8. The CDR3 sequence is 13 residues long. Germline lookup yields CDR1 LNHDA and CDR2 SQIVND (reference sequence). CDR3 DNA: TGTGCCAGTAGTATGGGGACTAGCGCCCTAAGGTACTTC. Translation: CASSMGTSALRYF.

This clone occurred a few times. The chain links TRBV7-9 to TRBJ2-7; 8 bases agree with TRBD1. Germline lookup yields CDR1 SEHNR and CDR2 FQNEAQ (reference sequence). V lost 5 bases and J lost 5; bases outside the gene matches: 11. CDR3 length: 15 amino acids. Here the CDR3 DNA reads TGTGCCAGCAGCCCCTACCCACAGGGGGTCAACGAGCAGTACTTC. The encoded protein is CASSPYPQGVNEQYF. The whole variable domain, remainder taken from reference TRBV7-9 and TRBJ2-7, is DTGVSQNPRHKITKRGQNVTFRCDPISEHNRLYWYRQTLGQGPEFLTYFQNEAQLEKSRLLSDRFSAERPKGSFSTLEIQRTEQGDSAMYLCASSPYPQGVNEQYFGPGTRLTVT.

The rearrangement links TRBV19 to TRBJ2-3, with a weak D call TRBD2 (6 bases). The CDR3 is 14 residues long. V lost 8 bases and J lost 2, with 14 bases in between. Germline lookup yields CDR1 LNHDA and CDR2 SQIVND (reference sequence). CDR3 loop: CASGRDSSTDTQYF. The CDR3 DNA sequence: TGTGCCAGTGGCCGGGACTCGTCCACAGATACGCAGTATTTT.

V and J are TRBV2 and TRBJ2-1, with D perhaps matching TRBD2 (5 bases). The CDR3 is made up of 14 amino acids. The germline gives CDR1 SNHLY, CDR2 FYNNEI. The V end lost 4 bases, the J end lost 7 bases, and 14 bases lay between the germline ends. The chain's CDR3 is CASSALTGRNEQFF. The CDR3 nucleotides are TGTGCCAGCAGTGCACTAACGGGAAGAAATGAGCAGTTCTTC.

There are a few counts of this clone. The CDR3 is CASSLLGASGFVAEAFF. DNA for the CDR3: TGTGCCAGCAGCTTGTTAGGGGCGTCTGGATTTGTGGCTGAAGCTTTCTTT. The chain is built from TRBV5-8 and TRBJ1-1; TRBD1 is a possible D gene (5 bases). V lost 1 base, J lost 6 bases, and 22 bases lay in between. This CDR3 has 17 residues. Germline CDR1 and CDR2: SGHTS and YDEGEE.

J is TRBJ2-5 and V is TRBV29-1; perhaps TRBD2 as D (5 bases). V was shortened by 6 bases and J by 5 bases, with 22 bases between the two germline ends. Germline CDR1 and CDR2: SQVTM and ANQGSEA. The CDR3 runs to 15 residues. CDR3 sequence: CSVLTGLFGEETQYF. CDR3 nucleotide sequence: TGCAGCGTCTTGACCGGGCTATTCGGGGAGGAGACCCAGTACTTC.

The chain links TRBV11-3 to TRBJ1-1; D is perhaps TRBD1 (5 bases). The CDR3 is 14 amino acids. V lost 2 bases and J 7 bases, leaving 14 bases between the germline ends. Germline CDR1 reads SGHNT; CDR2 reads YENEEA. CDR3 in DNA: TGTGCCAGCAGCTTAACTTCGGGGGGAAGTGAAGCTTTCTTT. Its protein product is CASSLTSGGSEAFF.

V is TRBV5-4 and J is TRBJ2-4, with D possibly TRBD2 on 5 matching bases. The CDR3 contains 15 residues. The V gene's germline CDR1 is SGHNT and CDR2 YYREEE (reference sequence). The germline V and J ends were trimmed by 0 bases and 4 bases, with 11 bases remaining between them. The CDR3 region has the DNA TGTGCCAGCAGCTTGGGTGGGAGAATTAAAAACATTCAGTACTTC. Translating it yields CASSLGGRIKNIQYF. Looking up the rest from reference TRBV5-4 and TRBJ2-4 gives the full variable domain: ETGVTQSPTHLIKTRGQQVTLRCSSQSGHNTVSWYQQALGQGPQFIFQYYREEENGRGNFPPRFSGLQFPNYSSELNVNALELDDSALYLCASSLGGRIKNIQYFGAGTRLSVL.

The J gene is TRBJ2-3, the V gene TRBV5-1, with TRBD1 identical over 7 bases. Germline CDR1 and CDR2: SGHRS and YFSETQ. The CDR3 extends over 14 amino acids. V trimming: 5 bases; J trimming: 11 bases; junction bases outside the gene matches: 14. CDR3 protein: CASRTGTRPGGQYF. In DNA, the CDR3 is TGCGCCAGCAGAACCGGGACCCGCCCAGGGGGGCAGTATTTT.

The V gene is TRBV6-5, the J gene TRBJ2-7, with TRBD1 as a possible D gene (5 bases). This CDR3 contains 14 residues. Germline CDR1 and CDR2: MNHEY and SVGAGI. V was cut by 6 bases and J by 3 bases, with 15 bases left in between. The CDR3 coding sequence is TGTGCCAGCAGCCAAGGGGCCCGCGGCTACGAGCAGTACTTC. It codes for CASSQGARGYEQYF.

This clone appeared a single time. The chain is built from TRBV5-5 and TRBJ1-4, with 10 bases aligning to TRBD1. The CDR3 spans 14 residues. Losses at the gene ends were 4 bases for V and 6 bases for J; bases not matched to a gene: 3. Germline-derived CDR1 and CDR2 are SGHKS and YYEKEE (reference sequence). CDR3: CASSLGTGDEKLFF. In DNA form, the CDR3 reads TGTGCCAGCAGCCTCGGGACAGGGGATGAAAAACTGTTTTTT.

The CDR3 sequence is CAWSPGNKYNEQFF. The DNA for the CDR3 is TGTGCCTGGAGTCCGGGAAATAAATACAATGAGCAGTTCTTC. The chain carries TRBV30 and TRBJ2-1, with a tentative D call TRBD2 (5 bases). This CDR3 has 14 residues. V was clipped by 2 bases and J by 4 bases, with 12 bases between them. Germline-derived CDR1 and CDR2 are GTSNPN and SVGIG (reference sequence).

CDR3 loop: CASSESNRNQPQHF. Written as DNA, the CDR3 is TGTGCCAGCAGTGAAAGTAACAGAAATCAGCCCCAGCATTTT. The rearrangement uses TRBV6-1 and TRBJ1-5; no clear D. The CDR3 sequence is 14 residues long. Deletions cut 2 bases from V and 4 bases from J, with 9 bases between. CDR1 MNHNS and CDR2 SASEGT come from the germline V gene.

The chain carries TRBV5-4 and TRBJ1-1, with TRBD1 matching over 9 bases. Germline V gene sequence: CDR1 SGHNT, CDR2 YYREEE (reference sequence). The CDR3 has 16 amino acids. V shed 4 bases, J shed 0 bases, and the junction held 7 bases outside the gene matches. CDR3 DNA: TGTGCCAGCAGCAAAGGGACAGGGTACATGAACACTGAAGCTTTCTTT. Its translation is CASSKGTGYMNTEAFF. The full variable domain, in which reference TRBV5-4 and TRBJ1-1 provide the parts outside the CDR3, is ETGVTQSPTHLIKTRGQQVTLRCSSQSGHNTVSWYQQALGQGPQFIFQYYREEENGRGNFPPRFSGLQFPNYSSELNVNALELDDSALYLCASSKGTGYMNTEAFFGQGTRLTVV.

This CDR3 is CASSADPGQRNEQYF. The CDR3 nucleotides read TGCGCCAGCAGCGCCGATCCGGGACAGCGAAACGAGCAGTACTTC. The V and J genes are TRBV5-1 and TRBJ2-7, with 7 bases lining up with TRBD1. V lost 4 bases and J lost 5; bases outside the gene matches: 12. The V gene's germline CDR1 is SGHRS and CDR2 YFSETQ. The CDR3 is 15 residues long.

The chain links TRBV12-1 to TRBJ1-2. TRBV12-1 is flagged as a pseudogene. The CDR3 has 14 residues. CDR3 sequence (DNA): TGTGCCAGCAACCCGAGGAGAGGCCCCTATGGCTACACCTTC. Its translation: CASNPRRGPYGYTF.

This clone was detected once. The genes are TRBV20-1 and TRBJ2-7; D is uncertain. This CDR3 comprises 11 residues. CDR1 is DFQATT, CDR2 SNEGSKA, per germline (reference sequence). V was clipped by 3 bases and J by 4 bases, with 7 bases between them. This chain's CDR3 is CSASKLYEQYF. CDR3 in DNA: TGCAGTGCTAGTAAGCTTTACGAGCAGTACTTC.

The V gene is TRBV11-1, the J gene TRBJ2-7; 7 bases are shared with TRBD2. Germline assignment: CDR1 SGHAT and CDR2 FQDESV (reference sequence). The CDR3 is 16 residues long. The V segment lost 2 bases and the J segment 6 bases; nucleotides outside the gene matches: 13. DNA for the CDR3: TGTGCCAGCAGCTTATTTTACGGCTCTGGCGGGAGCGAGCAGTACTTC. Translation: CASSLFYGSGGSEQYF. The full variable domain, in which reference TRBV11-1 and TRBJ2-7 provide the parts outside the CDR3, is EAEVAQSPRYKITEKSQAVAFWCDPISGHATLYWYRQILGQGPELLVQFQDESVVDDSQLPKDRFSAERLKGVDSTLKIQPAELGDSAMYLCASSLFYGSGGSEQYFGPGTRLTVT.

The genes are TRBV4-1 and TRBJ2-7, with 8 bases matching TRBD2. After removal of 5 bases from V and 6 bases from J, the junction contained 12 bases not matched to a gene. The CDR3 has 15 residues. Germline V gene data show CDR1 as MGHRA and CDR2 as YSYEKL. CDR3 coding DNA: TGCGCCAGCAGCTCACCCTGGGGACTAGGTGTCGAGCAGTACTTC. This sequence encodes CASSSPWGLGVEQYF.

V and J are TRBV25-1 and TRBJ2-2; possible D gene TRBD2, 5 bases. This CDR3 region has 13 residues. In germline, CDR1 is MGHDK, CDR2 SYGVNS. The V end was cut by 5 bases, the J end by 3 bases, with 7 bases between. CDR3 loop: CASSSGDTGELFF. In DNA form, the CDR3 reads TGTGCCAGCAGTAGCGGAGACACCGGGGAGCTGTTTTTT.

V usage is TRBV18 and J usage is TRBJ2-5, with 12 positions matching TRBD2. Germline V gene sequence: CDR1 KGHSH, CDR2 LQKENI. V was clipped by 2 bases and J by 1 base; unmatched bases: 5. There are 17 residues in the CDR3. The CDR3 nucleotides read TGTGCCAGCTCACCAGGGCTAGCGGGAGGGCCCCAAGAGACCCAGTACTTC. Protein sequence: CASSPGLAGGPQETQYF.

This chain connects TRBV18 to TRBJ2-7; TRBD2 agrees at 12 bases. V shed 5 bases and J 4 bases; nucleotides not matched to a gene: 3. CDR3 length equals 14 residues. Per germline, CDR1 KGHSH and CDR2 LQKENI. CDR3 sequence: CASSSGLAGYEQYF. DNA for the CDR3: TGTGCCAGCTCATCTGGACTAGCGGGATACGAGCAGTACTTC.

The V gene is TRBV6-1, the J gene TRBJ2-7, with D hard to call. V was clipped by 4 bases and J by 1 base, with 5 bases between them. Germline V gene sequence: CDR1 MNHNS, CDR2 SASEGT. The CDR3 loop spans 12 amino acids. The CDR3 is CASSAGSYEQYF. Written as DNA, the CDR3 is TGTGCCAGCAGTGCAGGATCCTACGAGCAGTACTTC.

J is TRBJ2-1 and V is TRBV27, with TRBD1 identical over 9 bases. There are 13 residues in the CDR3. Germline assignment: CDR1 MNHEY and CDR2 SMNVEV (reference sequence). Germline trimming cut 9 bases from V and 7 bases from J; bases unmatched to any gene: 7. CDR3 amino acids: CASTGGWGNEQFF. CDR3 bases: TGTGCCAGTACAGGGGGCTGGGGTAATGAGCAGTTCTTC.

For the CDR3, the DNA is TGTGCCAGCTCTCAGTTTGGTCAGCCCCAGCATTTT. Translating it yields CASSQFGQPQHF. The rearrangement joins TRBV18 to TRBJ1-5, with no clear D. The CDR3 has 12 residues. V lost 6 bases to trimming and J lost 6 bases, with 9 bases between them. The V gene's germline CDR1 is KGHSH and CDR2 LQKENI.

This chain connects TRBV4-3 to TRBJ2-1; TRBD2 agrees at 13 bases. Trimming removed 5 bases from V and 8 bases from J; junction bases left unmatched: 6. Germline CDR1 and CDR2: LGHNA and YSLEER. The CDR3 contains 15 residues. CDR3 bases: TGCGCCAGCAGCTCTTGGACTAGCGGGGGCGATGAGCAGTTCTTC. This encodes CASSSWTSGGDEQFF.

This chain connects TRBV5-6 to TRBJ2-4; D gene uncertain. The germline V gene has CDR1 SGHDT and CDR2 YYEEEE. Trimming removed 0 bases at V and 2 bases at J, with 18 bases between. The CDR3 covers 18 residues. The CDR3 spells CASSLAREIFDTKNIQYF. CDR3 sequence (DNA): TGTGCCAGCAGCTTGGCCCGAGAGATCTTCGATACCAAAAACATTCAGTACTTC.

The gene calls are TRBV18 and TRBJ1-4; 8 bases map to TRBD1. Unmatched junction bases numbered 4, after V lost 4 bases and J lost 3 bases. The CDR3 is made up of 15 amino acids. CDR1 KGHSH and CDR2 LQKENI come from the germline V gene. Here the CDR3 reads CASSQAGQANEKLFF. CDR3 nucleotide sequence: TGTGCCAGCTCACAGGCGGGACAGGCTAATGAAAAACTGTTTTTT. Complete variable domain (other parts from reference TRBV18 and TRBJ1-4): NAGVMQNPRHLVRRRGQEARLRCSPMKGHSHVYWYRQLPEEGLKFMVYLQKENIIDESGMPKERFSAEFPKEGPSILRIQQVVRGDSAAYFCASSQAGQANEKLFFGSGTQLSVL.